The present entry profiles one T cell receptor beta chain with its context. A multiplex PCR was run with 60 Vbeta primers and 13 Jbeta primers. Assay: immunoSEQ multiplex PCR; the TCRdb copy retains only in-frame clones and omits some. Seen here are about 69,000 clones, 70% to 75% observed once, and the top ten hold approximately 21%. The germline gives CDR1 ENHRY, CDR2 SYGVKD. V lost 0 bases and J lost 4, with 18 bases in between. This CDR3 has 17 residues. This sample is part of a study of cytomegalovirus exposure and HLA in healthy donors. The chain is built from TRBV10-3 and TRBJ2-5; D is possibly TRBD2 (7 bases). Sequencing used PBMCs. This receptor was taken from a woman aged 25 to 45 in good health and CMV-seropositive. The chain's CDR3 is CAISESMAGAGRETQYF. DNA for the CDR3: TGTGCCATCAGTGAGTCGATGGCGGGGGCCGGGCGAGAGACCCAGTACTTC.